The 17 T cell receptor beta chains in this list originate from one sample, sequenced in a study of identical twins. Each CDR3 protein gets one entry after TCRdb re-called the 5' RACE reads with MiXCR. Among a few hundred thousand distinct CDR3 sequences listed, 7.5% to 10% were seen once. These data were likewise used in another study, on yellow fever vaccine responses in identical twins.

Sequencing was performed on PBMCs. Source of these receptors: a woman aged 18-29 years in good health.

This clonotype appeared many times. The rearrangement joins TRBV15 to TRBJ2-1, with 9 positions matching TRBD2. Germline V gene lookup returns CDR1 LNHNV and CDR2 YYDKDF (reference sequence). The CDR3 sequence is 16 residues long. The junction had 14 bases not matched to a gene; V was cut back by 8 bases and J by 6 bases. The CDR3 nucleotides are TGTGCCACCGAAGGAGTTCGCGGGAGGGCTACCAATGAGCAGTTCTTC. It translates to CATEGVRGRATNEQFF.

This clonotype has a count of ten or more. CDR3 region: CASSQENRGEQPQHF. For the CDR3, the DNA is TGTGCCAGCAGCCAAGAGAACAGGGGTGAACAGCCCCAGCATTTT. The rearrangement links TRBV4-2 to TRBJ1-5; TRBD1 matches at 7 bases. There are 15 residues in the CDR3. With 0 bases clipped from V and 7 bases from J, the junction kept 6 bases outside the gene matches. The germline CDR1 and CDR2 sequences are LGHNA and YNFKEQ.

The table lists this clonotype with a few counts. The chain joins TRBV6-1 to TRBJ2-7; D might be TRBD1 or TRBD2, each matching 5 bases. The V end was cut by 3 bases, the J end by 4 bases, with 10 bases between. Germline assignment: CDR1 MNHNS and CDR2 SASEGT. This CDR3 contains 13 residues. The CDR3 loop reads CASSEWGRYEQYF. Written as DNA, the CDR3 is TGTGCCAGCAGTGAGTGGGGGAGATACGAGCAGTACTTC.

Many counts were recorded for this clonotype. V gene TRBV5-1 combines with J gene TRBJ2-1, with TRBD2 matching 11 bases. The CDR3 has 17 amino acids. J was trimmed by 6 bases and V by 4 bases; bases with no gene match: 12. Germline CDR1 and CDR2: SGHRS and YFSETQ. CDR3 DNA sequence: TGCGCCAGCAGCCCTATGGTGACTAGCGGGGAGACCAATGAGCAGTTCTTC. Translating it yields CASSPMVTSGETNEQFF.

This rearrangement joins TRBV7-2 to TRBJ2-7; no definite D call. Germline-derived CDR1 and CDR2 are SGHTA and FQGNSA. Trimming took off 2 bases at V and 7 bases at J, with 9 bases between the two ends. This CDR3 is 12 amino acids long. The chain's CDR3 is CASSLLPREQYF. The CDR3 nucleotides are TGTGCCAGCAGCTTACTCCCTCGGGAGCAGTACTTC.

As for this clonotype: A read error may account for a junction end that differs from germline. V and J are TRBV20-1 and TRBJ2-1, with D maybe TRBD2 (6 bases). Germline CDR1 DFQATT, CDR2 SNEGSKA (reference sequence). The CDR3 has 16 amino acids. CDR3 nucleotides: TGCTGTGCTATATCAACCGCTAGCGCAAACTACAATGAGCAGTTCTTC. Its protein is CCAISTASANYNEQFF.

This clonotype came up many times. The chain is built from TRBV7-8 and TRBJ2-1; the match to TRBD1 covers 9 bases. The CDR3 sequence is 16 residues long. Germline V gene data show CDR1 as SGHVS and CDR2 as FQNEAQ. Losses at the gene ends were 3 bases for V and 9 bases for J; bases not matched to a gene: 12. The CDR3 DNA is TGTGCCAGCAGCTTCTATGGGCTACGACAGGGGGGTGAGCAGTTCTTC. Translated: CASSFYGLRQGGEQFF.

The CDR3 region has the DNA TGCGCCAGCAGCGCCAATCGGGGGGGGCCCGACAATGAGCAGTTCTTC. Protein: CASSANRGGPDNEQFF. The chain links TRBV5-1 to TRBJ2-1, with 8 positions matching TRBD2. The CDR3 covers 16 residues. V shed 4 bases and J 5 bases; nucleotides not matched to a gene: 11. Germline V lookup: CDR1 SGHRS, CDR2 YFSETQ.

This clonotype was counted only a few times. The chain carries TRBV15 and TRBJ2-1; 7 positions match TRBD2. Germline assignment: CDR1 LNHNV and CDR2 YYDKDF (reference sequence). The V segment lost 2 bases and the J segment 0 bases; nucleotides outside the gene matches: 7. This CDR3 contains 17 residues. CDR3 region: CATSRPLAESSYNEQFF. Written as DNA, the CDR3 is TGTGCCACCAGCAGACCCCTAGCGGAAAGCTCCTACAATGAGCAGTTCTTC.

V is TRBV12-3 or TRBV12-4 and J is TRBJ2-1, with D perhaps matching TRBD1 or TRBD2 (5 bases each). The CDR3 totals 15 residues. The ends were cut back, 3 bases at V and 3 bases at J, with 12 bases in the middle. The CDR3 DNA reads TGTGCCAGCAGTTTCGACGGGGCCTTCTACAATGAGCAGTTCTTC. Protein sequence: CASSFDGAFYNEQFF.

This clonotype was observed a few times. The CDR3: CASSLTGGNLRNTGELFF. For the CDR3, the DNA is TGCGCCAGCAGCTTGACCGGGGGAAACTTAAGAAACACCGGGGAGCTGTTTTTT. The chain joins TRBV5-1 to TRBJ2-2, with TRBD2 as a possible D gene (6 bases). Germline-derived CDR1 and CDR2 are SGHRS and YFSETQ. Trimming left V 1 base short and J 2 bases short, with 18 bases between. The CDR3 has 18 amino acids. The full variable domain, completed using reference TRBV5-1 and TRBJ2-2, is KAGVTQTPRYLIKTRGQQVTLSCSPISGHRSVSWYQQTPGQGLQFLFEYFSETQRNKGNFPGRFSGRQFSNSRSEMNVSTLELGDSALYLCASSLTGGNLRNTGELFFGEGSRLTVL.

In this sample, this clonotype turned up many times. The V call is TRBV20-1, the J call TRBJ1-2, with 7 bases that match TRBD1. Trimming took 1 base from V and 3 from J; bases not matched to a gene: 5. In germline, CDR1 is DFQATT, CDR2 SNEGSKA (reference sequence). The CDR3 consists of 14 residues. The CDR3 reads CSARADDRDYGYTF. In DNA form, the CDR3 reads TGCAGTGCTAGAGCCGACGACAGGGACTATGGCTACACCTTC.

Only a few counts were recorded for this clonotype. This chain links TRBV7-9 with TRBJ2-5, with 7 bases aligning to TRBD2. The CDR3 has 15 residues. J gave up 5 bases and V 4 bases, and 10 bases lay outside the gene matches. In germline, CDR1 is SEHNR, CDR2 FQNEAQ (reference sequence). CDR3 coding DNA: TGTGCCAGCAGCTATAGCGGGTATCTTGTCGAGACCCAGTACTTC. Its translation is CASSYSGYLVETQYF. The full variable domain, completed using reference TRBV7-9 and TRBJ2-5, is DTGVSQNPRHKITKRGQNVTFRCDPISEHNRLYWYRQTLGQGPEFLTYFQNEAQLEKSRLLSDRFSAERPKGSFSTLEIQRTEQGDSAMYLCASSYSGYLVETQYFGPGTRLLVL.

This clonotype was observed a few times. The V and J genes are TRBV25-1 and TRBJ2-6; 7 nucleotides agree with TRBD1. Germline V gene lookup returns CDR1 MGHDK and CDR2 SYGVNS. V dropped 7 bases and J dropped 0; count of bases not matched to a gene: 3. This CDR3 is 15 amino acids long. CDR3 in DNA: TGTGCCAGCATAGGGACAGCCTCTGGGGCCAACGTCCTGACTTTC. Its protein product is CASIGTASGANVLTF.

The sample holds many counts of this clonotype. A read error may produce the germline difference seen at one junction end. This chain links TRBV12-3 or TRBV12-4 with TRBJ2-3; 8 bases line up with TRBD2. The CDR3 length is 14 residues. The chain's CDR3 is CASGGLAGRDAQYF. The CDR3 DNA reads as TGTGCCAGTGGCGGGTTAGCGGGGAGAGATGCGCAGTATTTT.

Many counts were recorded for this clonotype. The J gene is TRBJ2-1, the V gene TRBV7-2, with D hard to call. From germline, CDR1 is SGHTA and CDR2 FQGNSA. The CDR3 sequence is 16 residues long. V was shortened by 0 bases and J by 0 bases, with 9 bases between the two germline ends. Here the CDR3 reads CASSLAGISSYNEQFF. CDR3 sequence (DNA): TGTGCCAGCAGCTTAGCTGGAATATCCTCCTACAATGAGCAGTTCTTC.

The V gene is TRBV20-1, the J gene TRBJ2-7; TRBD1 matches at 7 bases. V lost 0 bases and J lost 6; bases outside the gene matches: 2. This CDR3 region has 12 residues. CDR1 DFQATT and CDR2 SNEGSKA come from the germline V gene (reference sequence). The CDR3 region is CSARDGTAEQYF. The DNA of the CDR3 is TGCAGTGCTAGAGACGGGACAGCCGAGCAGTACTTC.